The entry below describes one TCR beta chain. This sample was taken from a study of technical replicates of blood from a few donors. Some clones are missing from TCRdb's copy, which holds only in-frame ones; the method was immunoSEQ multiplex PCR. There are roughly 60,000 clones in the sample; about 95% occur only once, and 3% lies in the top ten. V gave up 4 bases and J gave up 5 bases, with 22 bases separating them. CDR1 and CDR2 (germline): SGHRS, YFSETQ. The length of the CDR3 is 16 residues. The sequenced material came from PBMCs. This chain connects TRBV5-1 to TRBJ2-7; a possible D gene is TRBD2 (7 bases). The TCR sequence derives from a human donor in good health. Some clones in this sample may be carry-over from other donors' samples. DNA of the CDR3: TGCGCCAGCAGCCTAAGGGGGGGTATCCCCTCGGACGAGCAGTACTTC. This encodes CASSLRGGIPSDEQYF.